This T cell receptor (beta chain) was retrieved from a study of naive and memory T cell subsets. V lost 9 bases and J 7 bases, leaving 12 bases between the germline ends. The germline gives CDR1 MGHDK, CDR2 SYGVNS. This CDR3 is built from 12 residues. Both TRBC1 and TRBC2 were covered by a beta constant-region primer of two equimolar oligonucleotides. Nested alpha and beta constant-region primers with the SP2 primer drove four PCR rounds on ligated cDNA. TCRdb independently ran MiXCR on the UMI-ligation and nested PCR reads; one entry per CDR3 protein. Of roughly 92,000 distinct CDR3 sequences in the sample, about 11% were seen once. General study findings and limits: Activation and differentiation may alter RNA-based TCR counts. From naive to CM, EM and EMRA, diversity decreased and Gini increased. Especially in CD8 cells, naive repertoires contained a few larger clonotypes, possibly CD45RA-re-expressing memory cells.

There are many counts of this clonotype. Its antigen is not identified. The TCR sequence derives from a human donor in good health. Sequencing was done on a sample of naive CD4+ T cells from blood. V and J are TRBV25-1 and TRBJ1-4, with D unresolved. The CDR3, as DNA: TGTGCCAGTTCGAGCGTAGGTGAAAAACTGTTTTTT. This gives the protein CASSSVGEKLFF.